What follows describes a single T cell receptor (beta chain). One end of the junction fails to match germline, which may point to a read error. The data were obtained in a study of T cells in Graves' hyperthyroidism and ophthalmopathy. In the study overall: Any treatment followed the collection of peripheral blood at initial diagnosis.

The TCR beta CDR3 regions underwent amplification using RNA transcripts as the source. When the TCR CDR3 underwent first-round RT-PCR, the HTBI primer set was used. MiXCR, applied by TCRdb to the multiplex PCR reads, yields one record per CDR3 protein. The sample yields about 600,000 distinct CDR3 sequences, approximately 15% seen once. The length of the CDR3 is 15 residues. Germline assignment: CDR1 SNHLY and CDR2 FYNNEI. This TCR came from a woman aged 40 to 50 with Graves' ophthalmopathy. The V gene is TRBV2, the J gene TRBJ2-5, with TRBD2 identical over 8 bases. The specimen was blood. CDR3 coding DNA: TGTGCCAGCAGTTTAGCGGGATGGCTCCAAGAGACCCGGTACTTC. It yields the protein CASSLAGWLQETRYF.